These 4 T cell receptor beta chains were sequenced from one sample in a study of OX40 agonist ivuxolimab in advanced cancers. TCRdb's copy holds only in-frame clones and misses some; the assay was immunoSEQ multiplex PCR. Among around 26,000 clones listed, roughly 89% were seen once. The sample in question was CD4+ or CD8+ T cells sorted from blood, obtained in a trial of the OX40 agonist ivuxolimab. All receptors derive from an adult with an advanced solid tumor such as melanoma, head and neck, liver or kidney cancer.

The chain carries TRBV7-6 and TRBJ2-7, with 15 nucleotides matching TRBD2. This CDR3 is 17 amino acids long. Germline assignment: CDR1 SGHVS and CDR2 FNYEAQ. V lost 5 bases to trimming and J lost 2 bases; unmatched junction nucleotides: 7. CDR3 sequence (DNA): TGTGCCAGCAGCCACGGACTAGCGGGAGGGCCAACCTACGAGCAGTACTTC. This codes for CASSHGLAGGPTYEQYF. The full variable domain, rest sourced from reference TRBV7-6 and TRBJ2-7, is GAGVSQSPRYKVTKRGQDVALRCDPISGHVSLYWYRQALGQGPEFLTYFNYEAQQDKSGLPNDRFSAERPEGSISTLTIQRTEQRDSAMYRCASSHGLAGGPTYEQYFGPGTRLTVT.

Comments on this clone: Sequence at one end of the junction differs from germline and may be a read error. Other DNA sequences of this sample code for an identical CDR3. The rearrangement links TRBV7-6 to TRBJ2-3; 12 positions match TRBD2. CDR1 is SGHVS, CDR2 FNYEAQ, per germline. CDR3 length: 17 residues. The CDR3 DNA reads TGTGCCAGTAGCTCTTTACTAGCGGGAGGAGATACAGATACGCAGTATTTT. It specifies CASSSLLAGGDTDTQYF.

The V gene is TRBV6-5, the J gene TRBJ2-7, with D perhaps assigned TRBD1 or TRBD2 (5 bases each). There are 13 residues in the CDR3. The V end was cut by 6 bases, the J end by 2 bases, with 11 bases between. Germline CDR1 and CDR2: MNHEY and SVGAGI. CDR3 loop: CASRRDLPYEQYF. The CDR3, as DNA: TGTGCCAGCAGAAGGGACCTACCCTACGAGCAGTACTTC.

This rearrangement joins TRBV19 to TRBJ1-1; 8 bases match TRBD1. CDR3 length: 14 residues. Germline assignment: CDR1 LNHDA and CDR2 SQIVND (reference sequence). Trimming at V came to 7 bases and at J to 3 bases, leaving 7 bases not matched to a gene. In DNA form, the CDR3 reads TGTGCCAGTAAGCACAGGGGGATGGACACTGAAGCTTTCTTT. Its protein is CASKHRGMDTEAFF.